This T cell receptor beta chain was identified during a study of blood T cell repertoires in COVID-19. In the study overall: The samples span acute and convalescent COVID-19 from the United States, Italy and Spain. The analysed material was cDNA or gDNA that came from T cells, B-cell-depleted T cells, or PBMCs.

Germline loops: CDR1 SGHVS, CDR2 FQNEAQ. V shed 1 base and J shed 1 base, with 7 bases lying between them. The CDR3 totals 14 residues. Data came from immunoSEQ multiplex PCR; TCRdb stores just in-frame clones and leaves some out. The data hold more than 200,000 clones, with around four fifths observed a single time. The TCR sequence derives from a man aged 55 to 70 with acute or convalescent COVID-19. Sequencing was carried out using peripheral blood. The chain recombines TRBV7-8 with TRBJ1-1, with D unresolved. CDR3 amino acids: CASSLVAGNTEAFF. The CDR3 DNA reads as TGTGCCAGCAGCTTAGTGGCAGGGAACACTGAAGCTTTCTTT.